The rows below give T cell receptor beta chains drawn from one sample of a study of PD-L1 blockade in urothelial cancer. The method was immunoSEQ multiplex PCR; TCRdb's version includes in-frame clones alone and lacks a portion of them. The sample lists under 40,000 clones, around nine tenths occurring once. The sequenced sample was PBMCs, obtained around atezolizumab (anti-PD-L1) treatment. These receptors were taken from a man aged 60 to 75 with urothelial cancer. Both conserved end residues are part of each CDR3. The D gene is left open where the match is weak. Clone size appears in some rows only: once, few, many, or a class for an expanded clone.

j_gene: TRBJ1-3
v_gene: TRBV11-2
abundance: once
d_gene: -
CDR3aa: CASSVVGFSGNTIYF
CDR3nt: TGTGCCAGCAGCGTCGTGGGCTTCTCTGGAAACACCATATATTTT

j_gene: TRBJ2-7
v_gene: TRBV28
abundance: once
d_gene: -
CDR3aa: CASSSPGGTAYEQYF
CDR3nt: TGTGCCAGCAGTTCGCCAGGAGGGACAGCCTACGAGCAGTACTTC

j_gene: TRBJ1-4
v_gene: TRBV28
abundance: -
d_gene: -
CDR3aa: CASRTSRVDRATNEKLFF
CDR3nt: TGTGCCAGCAGGACGAGCAGGGTAGATCGAGCAACTAATGAAAAACTGTTTTTT

j_gene: TRBJ2-3
v_gene: TRBV7-3
abundance: -
d_gene: TRBD1
CDR3aa: CASSSLTGGAADTQYF
CDR3nt: TGTGCCAGCAGCTCGTTGACAGGGGGCGCGGCGGATACGCAGTATTTT

j_gene: TRBJ1-1
v_gene: TRBV5-1
abundance: -
d_gene: -
CDR3aa: CASSLASQVSIPRGGNEAFF
CDR3nt: TGCGCCAGCAGCTTGGCTTCCCAGGTTTCAATTCCCAGGGGAGGGAATGAAGCTTTCTTT

j_gene: TRBJ2-7
v_gene: TRBV7-6
abundance: -
d_gene: -
CDR3aa: CASSLDPGPSYEQYF
CDR3nt: TGTGCCAGCAGCTTAGACCCAGGCCCCTCCTACGAGCAGTACTTC

j_gene: TRBJ2-5
v_gene: TRBV11-1
abundance: -
d_gene: -
CDR3aa: CASSLSFQETQYF
CDR3nt: TGTGCCAGCAGCTTAAGCTTCCAAGAGACCCAGTACTTC

j_gene: TRBJ2-3
v_gene: TRBV27
abundance: -
d_gene: -
CDR3aa: CASSLVATDTQYF
CDR3nt: TGTGCCAGCAGTCTCGTGGCCACAGATACGCAGTATTTT

j_gene: TRBJ1-1
v_gene: TRBV15
abundance: -
d_gene: -
CDR3aa: CATSWGGAMNTEAFF
CDR3nt: TGTGCCACCAGCTGGGGGGGGGCGATGAACACTGAAGCTTTCTTT

j_gene: TRBJ2-5
v_gene: TRBV18
abundance: -
d_gene: -
CDR3aa: CASSSDSALETQYF
CDR3nt: TGTGCCAGCTCATCGGACTCGGCTTTGGAGACCCAGTACTTC

j_gene: TRBJ2-7
v_gene: TRBV5-1
abundance: -
d_gene: -
CDR3aa: CASSLAASRNYEQYF
CDR3nt: TGCGCCAGCAGCTTGGCAGCTAGCAGGAACTACGAGCAGTACTTC

j_gene: TRBJ2-7
v_gene: TRBV4-1
abundance: -
d_gene: -
CDR3aa: CASSHLTGTVPGYEQYF
CDR3nt: TGCGCCAGCAGCCATCTCACTGGAACAGTTCCGGGATACGAGCAGTACTTC

j_gene: TRBJ2-1
v_gene: TRBV6-5
abundance: once
d_gene: TRBD2
CDR3aa: CASSATSGRLGEQFF
CDR3nt: TGTGCCAGCAGCGCCACTAGCGGGAGATTGGGTGAGCAGTTCTTC

j_gene: TRBJ1-2
v_gene: TRBV6-5
abundance: -
d_gene: TRBD1
CDR3aa: CASSSVAGTAYGYTF
CDR3nt: TGTGCCAGCAGTTCGGTTGCCGGGACAGCTTATGGCTACACCTTC

j_gene: TRBJ2-5
v_gene: TRBV4-2
abundance: few
d_gene: -
CDR3aa: CASSQEGRLQETQYF
CDR3nt: TGTGCCAGCAGCCAAGAGGGTCGACTGCAAGAGACCCAGTACTTC

j_gene: TRBJ2-3
v_gene: TRBV4-1
abundance: -
d_gene: -
CDR3aa: CASSSRDNPTDTQYF
CDR3nt: TGCGCCAGCAGCAGCCGGGACAACCCCACAGATACGCAGTATTTT

j_gene: TRBJ2-5
v_gene: TRBV28
abundance: -
d_gene: TRBD2
CDR3aa: CASSSSGAGGETQYF
CDR3nt: TGTGCCAGCAGTTCCTCTGGAGCGGGGGGAGAGACCCAGTACTTC

j_gene: TRBJ1-5
v_gene: TRBV6-5
abundance: -
d_gene: -
CDR3aa: CASSNTGNQPQHF
CDR3nt: TGTGCCAGCAGCAACACAGGAAATCAGCCCCAGCATTTT

j_gene: TRBJ2-5
v_gene: TRBV18
abundance: -
d_gene: -
CDR3aa: CASSPPGGRQETQYF
CDR3nt: TGTGCCAGCTCACCACCGGGGGGTAGGCAAGAGACCCAGTACTTC

j_gene: TRBJ2-7
v_gene: TRBV4-1
abundance: -
d_gene: TRBD1
CDR3aa: CASSQGDRDEQYF
CDR3nt: TGCGCCAGCAGCCAAGGGGACAGGGACGAGCAGTACTTC